Below, 28 T cell receptor beta chains from the same sample are listed, as sequenced in a study of OX40 agonist ivuxolimab in advanced cancers. The method was immunoSEQ multiplex PCR; TCRdb's version includes in-frame clones alone and lacks a portion of them. The sample yields about 88,000 clones, more than 75% seen once. Sequences were derived from CD4+ or CD8+ T cells sorted from blood, sampled in a trial of the OX40 agonist ivuxolimab. These TCRs come from an adult with an advanced solid tumor such as melanoma, head and neck, liver or kidney cancer.

As for this clone: Other DNA sequences from this sample encode an identical CDR3 as well. The chain uses TRBV7-9 and TRBJ2-2; tentatively, D is TRBD1 or TRBD2 (5 bases each). V lost 4 bases, J lost 4 bases, and 10 bases lay in between. There are 14 residues in the CDR3. The germline CDR1 and CDR2 sequences are SEHNR and FQNEAQ (reference sequence). Written as DNA, the CDR3 is TGTGCCAGCAGCTCAGGGACGGCCACCGGGGAGCTGTTTTTT. Residues: CASSSGTATGELFF.

The V call is TRBV7-2, the J call TRBJ2-6; D possibly corresponds to TRBD1 (5 bases). V was cut by 4 bases and J by 0 bases, with 10 bases left in between. The length of the CDR3 is 16 residues. Germline V gives CDR1 SGHTA, CDR2 FQGNSA. CDR3 in DNA: TGTGCCAGCAGCTGGAGTGACAGCTCTGGGGCCAACGTCCTGACTTTC. Translated: CASSWSDSSGANVLTF.

The rearrangement uses TRBV6-6 and TRBJ2-7; the D is unclear. Trimming removed 5 bases at V and 2 bases at J, with 19 bases between. From germline, CDR1 is MNHNY and CDR2 SVGAGI (reference sequence). CDR3 length: 16 amino acids. Written as DNA, the CDR3 is TGTGCCAGCAGTCCAGTTGCCCCGGGCCTTACCTACGAGCAGTACTTC. Its protein product is CASSPVAPGLTYEQYF.

The genes are TRBV11-3 and TRBJ1-6; D not resolved. The germline CDR1 and CDR2 sequences are SGHNT and YENEEA. The CDR3 runs to 14 residues. Trimming took 4 bases from V and 2 from J, leaving 6 bases between them. The CDR3 DNA reads TGTGCCAGCAGCTCCGATCCCTATAATTCACCCCTCCACTTT. Its protein is CASSSDPYNSPLHF.

This clone was found once. The gene calls are TRBV7-8 and TRBJ1-6; 8 bases agree with TRBD1. The V gene's germline CDR1 is SGHVS and CDR2 FQNEAQ. Trimming cost V 4 bases and J 7 bases; bases outside gene matches: 9. The CDR3 runs to 16 residues. Here the CDR3 DNA reads TGTGCCAGCAGCTCCCCCCACAGGGGGGGCAATTCACCCCTCCACTTT. Translated, it gives CASSSPHRGGNSPLHF.

The rearrangement links TRBV4-3 to TRBJ2-2; D might be TRBD1 or TRBD2, each matching 5 bases. The CDR3 runs 15 residues. The germline V and J ends were trimmed by 1 base and 4 bases, with 10 bases remaining between them. The germline V gene has CDR1 LGHNA and CDR2 YSLEER. CDR3 sequence (DNA): TGCGCCAGCAGCCAAGTGGGGGTTCGCACCGGGGAGCTGTTTTTT. Translated, it gives CASSQVGVRTGELFF.

This clone was seen only a few times. It is unclear where the CDR3 begins or ends on the DNA, so no DNA is shown, and the CDR3 is as TCRdb lists it. The chain joins TRBV21-1 to TRBJ1-3. TRBV21-1 corresponds to a pseudogene. Ends included, the CDR3 has 14 residues. The CDR3 loop reads CASRDWGSGNTIYF.

The V gene is TRBV5-4, the J gene TRBJ2-7, with a possible D match to TRBD2 (6 bases). V was trimmed by 4 bases and J by 0 bases, leaving 17 bases between them. The CDR3 spans 16 residues. Germline CDR1 and CDR2: SGHNT and YYREEE (reference sequence). The CDR3 DNA sequence: TGTGCCAGCAGCCCAGCAGGGTGGGGAGGCTCCTACGAGCAGTACTTC. Translating gives CASSPAGWGGSYEQYF.

The rearrangement uses TRBV7-2 and TRBJ2-1, with 7 bases identical to TRBD1. Germline CDR1 reads SGHTA; CDR2 reads FQGNSA. Trimming took 0 bases from V and 7 from J; bases not matched to a gene: 6. The CDR3 is 15 residues long. CDR3 in DNA: TGTGCCAGCAGCTTAGCGGGACAGAGGTCTAATGAGCAGTTCTTC. Residues: CASSLAGQRSNEQFF.

The chain is built from TRBV9 and TRBJ2-4; TRBD2 matches at 8 bases. This CDR3 has 17 residues. J gave up 1 base and V 0 bases, and 6 bases lay outside the gene matches. Per germline, CDR1 SGDLS and CDR2 YYNGEE. The CDR3 DNA sequence: TGTGCCAGCAGCGTAGATGGTAGCGGGAAGGCCAAAAACATTCAGTACTTC. Its protein is CASSVDGSGKAKNIQYF.

The chain is built from TRBV6-5 and TRBJ2-7; 8 bases are a match to TRBD2. The germline V gene has CDR1 MNHEY and CDR2 SVGAGI. The CDR3 consists of 13 residues. The V gene end was trimmed by 10 bases and the J gene end by 4 bases; junction bases not matched to a gene: 9. CDR3 protein: CATTGGGRYEQYF. The CDR3 DNA reads as TGTGCCACCACCGGGGGGGGCCGGTACGAGCAGTACTTC.

The J gene is TRBJ2-5, the V gene TRBV5-1, with 8 bases aligning to TRBD2. The CDR3 has 15 residues. The germline CDR1 and CDR2 sequences are SGHRS and YFSETQ. Trimming at V came to 0 bases and at J to 1 base, leaving 2 bases not matched to a gene. CDR3: CASSLGGTSQETQYF. Here the CDR3 DNA reads TGCGCCAGCAGCTTGGGGGGGACTAGCCAAGAGACCCAGTACTTC.

The chain uses TRBV19 and TRBJ1-4, with D tentatively TRBD1 (5 bases). Germline V gene lookup returns CDR1 LNHDA and CDR2 SQIVND (reference sequence). The CDR3 contains 15 residues. V dropped 4 bases and J dropped 4 bases, with 13 bases sitting between them. The CDR3 is CASSTTRTNNEKLFF. DNA of the CDR3: TGTGCCAGTAGTACTACCAGGACAAATAATGAAAAACTGTTTTTT. Full variable domain (rest looked up from reference TRBV19 and TRBJ1-4): DGGITQSPKYLFRKEGQNVTLSCEQNLNHDAMYWYRQDPGQGLRLIYYSQIVNDFQKGDIAEGYSVSREKKESFPLTVTSAQKNPTAFYLCASSTTRTNNEKLFFGSGTQLSVL.

This clone appeared a single time. The chain employs TRBV6-5 and TRBJ2-1; D is possibly TRBD2 (5 bases). The CDR3 is 15 amino acids. CDR1 and CDR2 (germline): MNHEY, SVGAGI. V lost 6 bases and J 0 bases, leaving 12 bases between the germline ends. The CDR3 loop reads CASSPGESSYNEQFF. Here the CDR3 DNA reads TGTGCCAGCAGCCCCGGGGAGAGCTCCTACAATGAGCAGTTCTTC.

CDR3 amino acids: CASSLDPSTADTQYF. The CDR3 DNA sequence: TGTGCCAGCAGCTTGGATCCAAGCACAGCAGATACGCAGTATTTT. The V and J genes are TRBV5-4 and TRBJ2-3; no clear D. The CDR3 runs 15 residues. The V end was cut by 0 bases, the J end by 4 bases, with 12 bases between. Germline V gene data show CDR1 as SGHNT and CDR2 as YYREEE (reference sequence).

The chain joins TRBV10-3 to TRBJ1-1, with D possibly matching TRBD1 (5 bases). Trimming pared 4 bases from V and 4 bases from J, leaving 13 bases between. This CDR3 comprises 14 residues. Germline loops: CDR1 ENHRY, CDR2 SYGVKD. CDR3 sequence reads: CAISARQSSTEAFF. The CDR3 coding sequence is TGTGCCATCAGTGCCCGACAGTCTTCCACTGAAGCTTTCTTT.

This clone came up a few times. V gene TRBV6-1 combines with J gene TRBJ1-5; D call uncertain. The CDR3 runs 15 residues. The V end lost 0 bases, the J end lost 0 bases, and 6 bases lay between the germline ends. Germline assignment: CDR1 MNHNS and CDR2 SASEGT. The chain's CDR3 is CASSEALNSNQPQHF. CDR3 DNA: TGTGCCAGCAGTGAAGCGCTAAATAGCAATCAGCCCCAGCATTTT.

CDR3 DNA: TGTGCCAGCAGTTTAAACCTCCCGAGCATGGACAGGAGAGACGAGCAGTACTTC. Residues: CASSLNLPSMDRRDEQYF. The chain employs TRBV11-2 and TRBJ2-7, with 7 bases lining up with TRBD1. The CDR3 contains 18 residues. Germline V gene lookup returns CDR1 SGHAT and CDR2 FQNNGV. V gave up 6 bases and J gave up 5 bases; unmatched junction bases: 22. Variable domain in full (rest from reference TRBV11-2 and TRBJ2-7): EAGVAQSPRYKIIEKRQSVAFWCNPISGHATLYWYQQILGQGPKLLIQFQNNGVVDDSQLPKDRFSAERLKGVDSTLKIQPAKLEDSAVYLCASSLNLPSMDRRDEQYFGPGTRLTVT.

This chain links TRBV19 with TRBJ1-5; a weak D match, TRBD1 (6 bases). Germline values: CDR1 LNHDA, CDR2 SQIVND (reference sequence). The CDR3 has 16 amino acids. Trimming cost V 3 bases and J 0 bases, with 12 bases left between them. Here the CDR3 DNA reads TGTGCCAGTAGTATCCAAGGACAGTATAGCAATCAGCCCCAGCATTTT. Encoded protein: CASSIQGQYSNQPQHF. Looking up the rest from reference TRBV19 and TRBJ1-5 gives the full variable domain: DGGITQSPKYLFRKEGQNVTLSCEQNLNHDAMYWYRQDPGQGLRLIYYSQIVNDFQKGDIAEGYSVSREKKESFPLTVTSAQKNPTAFYLCASSIQGQYSNQPQHFGDGTRLSIL.

This clone showed up just once. This chain links TRBV9 with TRBJ2-5; 10 bases are shared with TRBD2. The J segment lost 2 bases and the V segment lost 4 bases, leaving 8 bases of the junction unmatched. This CDR3 contains 16 residues. Germline V CDR1 and CDR2: SGDLS, YYNGEE. CDR3 amino acids: CASSPRSGRVQETQYF. CDR3 nucleotides: TGTGCCAGCAGCCCCCGCAGCGGGAGGGTGCAAGAGACCCAGTACTTC.

CDR3 in DNA: TGTGCCAGCAGCTTACTGGGACTAGCGACGCCGTACAATGAGCAGTTCTTC. This translates into CASSLLGLATPYNEQFF. J is TRBJ2-1 and V is TRBV7-8; 10 bases align to TRBD2. The V gene's germline CDR1 is SGHVS and CDR2 FQNEAQ. The CDR3 is 17 residues long. Trimming removed 2 bases from V and 4 bases from J; junction bases left unmatched: 8.

This clone was seen just once. The chain carries TRBV19 and TRBJ1-5; possible D gene TRBD1, 6 bases. Trimming took off 8 bases at V and 0 bases at J, with 14 bases between the two ends. The CDR3 length is 15 residues. Germline values: CDR1 LNHDA, CDR2 SQIVND (reference sequence). The CDR3 bases are TGTGCCAGTCAAGGGACACCTTATAGCAATCAGCCCCAGCATTTT. Protein product: CASQGTPYSNQPQHF.

This clone came up once. V and J are TRBV7-2 and TRBJ2-7, with TRBD2 as a possible D gene (5 bases). Germline loops: CDR1 SGHTA, CDR2 FQGNSA. The V and J ends lost 1 base and 5 bases respectively, with 12 bases between them. The CDR3 is made up of 14 amino acids. CDR3 residues: CASSLGGPPHEQYF. The CDR3 coding sequence is TGTGCCAGCAGCTTAGGCGGGCCGCCCCACGAGCAGTACTTC.

V is TRBV19 and J is TRBJ2-7, with 8 bases identical to TRBD1. V shed 1 base and J 5 bases; nucleotides not matched to a gene: 4. The CDR3 contains 14 residues. Germline V lookup: CDR1 LNHDA, CDR2 SQIVND (reference sequence). CDR3 sequence reads: CASSIGPDRDEQYF. In DNA form, the CDR3 reads TGTGCCAGTAGTATAGGCCCGGACAGGGACGAGCAGTACTTC. Full variable domain (missing parts from reference TRBV19 and TRBJ2-7): DGGITQSPKYLFRKEGQNVTLSCEQNLNHDAMYWYRQDPGQGLRLIYYSQIVNDFQKGDIAEGYSVSREKKESFPLTVTSAQKNPTAFYLCASSIGPDRDEQYFGPGTRLTVT.

In its sample, this clone was seen a few times. The V and J genes are TRBV2 and TRBJ1-2, with D perhaps matching TRBD1 (5 bases). V lost 7 bases and J lost 7, with 10 bases in between. CDR3 length equals 11 residues. Germline CDR1 reads SNHLY; CDR2 reads FYNNEI. CDR3 sequence: CASNTGGGYTF. In nucleotides, the CDR3 is TGTGCCAGCAACACAGGAGGTGGCTACACCTTC. Full variable domain (missing parts from reference TRBV2 and TRBJ1-2): EPEVTQTPSHQVTQMGQEVILRCVPISNHLYFYWYRQILGQKVEFLVSFYNNEISEKSEIFDDQFSVERPDGSNFTLKIRSTKLEDSAMYFCASNTGGGYTFGSGTRLTVV.

This clone turned up a few times. The chain carries TRBV5-6 and TRBJ2-7; D is uncertain. The V end lost 1 base, the J end lost 5 bases, and 4 bases lay between the germline ends. The germline V gene has CDR1 SGHDT and CDR2 YYEEEE. The CDR3 has 11 amino acids. This chain's CDR3 is CASSLHHEQYF. The CDR3 region has the DNA TGTGCCAGCAGCTTGCACCACGAGCAGTACTTC.

V and J are TRBV6-5 and TRBJ1-2; D is unresolved. Germline assignment: CDR1 MNHEY and CDR2 SVGAGI. The ends were cut back, 0 bases at V and 1 base at J, with 9 bases in the middle. The CDR3 covers 15 residues. CDR3 region: CASSYSNRYNYGYTF. CDR3 in DNA: TGTGCCAGCAGTTACTCGAATCGTTATAACTATGGCTACACCTTC.

The CDR3 region has the DNA TGTGCCAGCAGTTATTGGGAAAACCAGCCCCAGCATTTT. This sequence encodes CASSYWENQPQHF. The rearrangement joins TRBV6-5 to TRBJ1-5; unclear D gene. From germline, CDR1 is MNHEY and CDR2 SVGAGI. Deletions cut 3 bases from V and 7 bases from J, with 10 bases between. CDR3 length equals 13 residues.